The next 5 T cell receptor beta chains were all read from a single sample in a study of blood T cell repertoires in COVID-19. Profiling relied on immunoSEQ multiplex PCR, and the TCRdb table lists in-frame clones only, not all of them. The data hold fewer than 200,000 clones, with under 90% observed a single time. Sequencing was done on a sample of PBMCs or T cells enriched from blood (not recorded which). The receptors shown here come from a man between 60 and 70 years old who had recovered from COVID-19.

The chain combines TRBV4-2 with TRBJ2-7; 8 nucleotides match TRBD2. This CDR3 contains 16 residues. The trim removed 2 bases at V and 3 bases at J, leaving 9 bases unmatched. In germline, CDR1 is LGHNA, CDR2 YNFKEQ. The chain's CDR3 is CASSQTGTRGFYEQYF. The DNA for the CDR3 is TGTGCCAGCAGCCAAACCGGGACTAGGGGATTCTACGAGCAGTACTTC.

This clone came up once. This rearrangement joins TRBV19 to TRBJ1-1; 7 bases fit TRBD1. This CDR3 has 15 amino acids. Germline V gene data show CDR1 as LNHDA and CDR2 as SQIVND (reference sequence). V shed 7 bases, J shed 5 bases, and the junction held 13 bases outside the gene matches. CDR3 coding DNA: TGTGCCAGTACCCATACCCCGACAGGGAAGACTGAAGCTTTCTTT. This codes for CASTHTPTGKTEAFF. The full variable domain, with the rest looked up from reference TRBV19 and TRBJ1-1, is DGGITQSPKYLFRKEGQNVTLSCEQNLNHDAMYWYRQDPGQGLRLIYYSQIVNDFQKGDIAEGYSVSREKKESFPLTVTSAQKNPTAFYLCASTHTPTGKTEAFFGQGTRLTVV.

This rearrangement joins TRBV29-1 to TRBJ1-5, with no clear D. Trimming cost V 0 bases and J 12 bases, with 9 bases left between them. The CDR3 is 11 residues long. Germline CDR1 reads SQVTM; CDR2 reads ANQGSEA. The DNA of the CDR3 is TGCAGCGTTGAAGAGGGAGGGCACCAGCATTTT. This codes for CSVEEGGHQHF.

The chain has TRBV18 and TRBJ2-2; a possible D gene is TRBD2 (5 bases). Trimming took 3 bases from V and 4 from J, leaving 12 bases between them. CDR1 KGHSH and CDR2 LQKENI come from the germline V gene. This CDR3 is 15 amino acids long. The CDR3 here is CASSPYPRGTGELFF. CDR3 coding DNA: TGTGCCAGCTCACCTTACCCCCGGGGCACCGGGGAGCTGTTTTTT.

This clone was observed a handful of times. The chain has TRBV7-8 and TRBJ2-3; 9 positions agree with TRBD2. The CDR3 consists of 15 residues. V lost 5 bases and J lost 4; bases outside the gene matches: 7. CDR1 SGHVS and CDR2 FQNEAQ come from the germline V gene. The DNA of the CDR3 is TGTGCCAGCAGCCCTGCAGCGGGGGGAGCAGATACGCAGTATTTT. Residues: CASSPAAGGADTQYF.